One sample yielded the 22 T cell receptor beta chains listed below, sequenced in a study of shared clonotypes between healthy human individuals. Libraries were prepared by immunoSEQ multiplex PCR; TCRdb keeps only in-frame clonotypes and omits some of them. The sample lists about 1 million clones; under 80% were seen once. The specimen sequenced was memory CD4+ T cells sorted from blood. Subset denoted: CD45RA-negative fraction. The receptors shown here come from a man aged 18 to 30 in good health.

CDR3 bases: TGTGCCAGCACAGGGTCCTCCTACGAGCAGTACTTC. Translated, it gives CASTGSSYEQYF. The rearrangement joins TRBV28 to TRBJ2-7; D perhaps matches TRBD1 (5 bases). V lost 7 bases, J lost 0 bases, and 7 bases lay in between. CDR1 is MDHEN, CDR2 SYDVKM, per germline. The CDR3 runs to 12 residues. The full variable domain, completed using reference TRBV28 and TRBJ2-7, is DVKVTQSSRYLVKRTGEKVFLECVQDMDHENMFWYRQDPGLGLRLIYFSYDVKMKEKGDIPEGYSVSREKKERFSLILESASTNQTSMYLCASTGSSYEQYFGPGTRLTVT.

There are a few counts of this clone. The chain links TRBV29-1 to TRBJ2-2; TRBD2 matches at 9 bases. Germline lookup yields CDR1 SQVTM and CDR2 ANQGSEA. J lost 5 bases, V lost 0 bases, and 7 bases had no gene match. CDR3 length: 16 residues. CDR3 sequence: CSVEDRSGRTTGELFF. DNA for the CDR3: TGCAGCGTTGAAGACCGGAGCGGGAGGACGACCGGGGAGCTGTTTTTT.

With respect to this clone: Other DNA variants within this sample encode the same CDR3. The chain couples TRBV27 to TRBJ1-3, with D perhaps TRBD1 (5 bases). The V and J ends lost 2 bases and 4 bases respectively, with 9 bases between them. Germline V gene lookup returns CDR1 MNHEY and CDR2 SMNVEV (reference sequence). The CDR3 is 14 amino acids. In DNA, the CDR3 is TGTGCCAGCAGTTTAAGGGGCTCCGGAAACACCATATATTTT. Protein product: CASSLRGSGNTIYF.

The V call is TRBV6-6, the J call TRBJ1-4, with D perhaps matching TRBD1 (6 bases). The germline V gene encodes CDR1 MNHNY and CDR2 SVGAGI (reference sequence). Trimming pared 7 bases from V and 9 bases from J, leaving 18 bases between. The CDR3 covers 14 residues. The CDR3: CASTGGTGRKKLFF. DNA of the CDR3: TGTGCCAGCACTGGTGGCACAGGGCGCAAAAAACTGTTTTTT.

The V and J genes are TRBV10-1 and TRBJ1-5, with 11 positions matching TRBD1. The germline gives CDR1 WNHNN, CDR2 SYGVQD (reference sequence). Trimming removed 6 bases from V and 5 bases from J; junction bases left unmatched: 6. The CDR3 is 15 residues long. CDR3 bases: TGCGCCAGCAGCGTCCCGGGACAGGGGGATCAGCCCCAGCATTTT. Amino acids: CASSVPGQGDQPQHF.

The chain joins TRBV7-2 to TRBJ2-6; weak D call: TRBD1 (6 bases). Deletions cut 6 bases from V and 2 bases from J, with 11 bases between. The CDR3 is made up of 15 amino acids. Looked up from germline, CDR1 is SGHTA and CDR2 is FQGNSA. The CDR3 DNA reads TGTGCCAGCAGTTCCCGACAGGCTGGGGCCAACGTCCTGACTTTC. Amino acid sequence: CASSSRQAGANVLTF. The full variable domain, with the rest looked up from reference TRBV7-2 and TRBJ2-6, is GAGVSQSPSNKVTEKGKDVELRCDPISGHTALYWYRQSLGQGLEFLIYFQGNSAPDKSGLPSDRFSAERTGGSVSTLTIQRTQQEDSAVYLCASSSRQAGANVLTFGAGSRLTVL.

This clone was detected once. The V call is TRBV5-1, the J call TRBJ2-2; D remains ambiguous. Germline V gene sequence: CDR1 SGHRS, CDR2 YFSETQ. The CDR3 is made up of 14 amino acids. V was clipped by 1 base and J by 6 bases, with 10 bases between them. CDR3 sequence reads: CASSLTQSPGELFF. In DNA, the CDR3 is TGCGCCAGCAGCTTGACTCAGAGTCCCGGGGAGCTGTTTTTT.

CDR3 residues: CASSQDGWAVEAFF. The CDR3 DNA sequence: TGCGCCAGCAGCCAAGATGGGTGGGCTGTGGAAGCTTTCTTT. The rearrangement joins TRBV4-1 to TRBJ1-1; D not certain. V lost 0 bases, J lost 8 bases, and 13 bases lay in between. Germline V CDR1 and CDR2: MGHRA, YSYEKL. The CDR3 has 14 amino acids.

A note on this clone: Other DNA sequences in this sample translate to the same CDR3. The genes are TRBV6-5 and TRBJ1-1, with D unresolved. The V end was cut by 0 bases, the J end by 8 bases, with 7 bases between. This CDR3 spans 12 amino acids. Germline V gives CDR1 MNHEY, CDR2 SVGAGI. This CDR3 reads CASSYSGREAFF. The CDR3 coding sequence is TGTGCCAGCAGTTACTCGGGCAGGGAAGCTTTCTTT.

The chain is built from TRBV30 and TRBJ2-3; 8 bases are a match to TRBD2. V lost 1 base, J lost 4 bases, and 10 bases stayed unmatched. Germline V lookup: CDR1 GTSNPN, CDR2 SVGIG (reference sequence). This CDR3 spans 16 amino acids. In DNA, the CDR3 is TGTGCCTGGAGTGGTAGTCGGGAGGGCCTCGCAGATACGCAGTATTTT. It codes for CAWSGSREGLADTQYF.

The DNA of the CDR3 is TGCGCCAGCAGCTTGGTCGGTTCATCCACCTCTGGAAACACCATATATTTT. This encodes CASSLVGSSTSGNTIYF. V is TRBV5-1 and J is TRBJ1-3; D remains ambiguous. Trimming took 0 bases from V and 0 from J, leaving 13 bases between them. CDR3 length equals 17 residues. Germline assignment: CDR1 SGHRS and CDR2 YFSETQ.

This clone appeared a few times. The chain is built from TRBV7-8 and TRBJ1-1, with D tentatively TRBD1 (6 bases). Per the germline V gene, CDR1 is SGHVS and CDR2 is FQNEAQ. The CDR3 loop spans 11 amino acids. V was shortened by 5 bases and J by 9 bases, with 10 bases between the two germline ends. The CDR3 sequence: CASSPGGQAFF. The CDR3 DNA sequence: TGTGCCAGCAGCCCCGGGGGGCAAGCTTTCTTT.

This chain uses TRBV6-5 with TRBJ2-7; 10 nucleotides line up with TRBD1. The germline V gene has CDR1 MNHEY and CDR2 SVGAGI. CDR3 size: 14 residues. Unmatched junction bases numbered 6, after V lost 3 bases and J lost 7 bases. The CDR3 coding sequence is TGTGCCAGCAGTTATCGTGGACAGGGGGAAGAGCAGTACTTC. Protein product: CASSYRGQGEEQYF.

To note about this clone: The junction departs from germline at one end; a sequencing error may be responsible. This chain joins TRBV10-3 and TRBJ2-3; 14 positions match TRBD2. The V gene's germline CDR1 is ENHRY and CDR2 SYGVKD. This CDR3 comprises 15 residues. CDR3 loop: CAVSPGLAGADMQYF. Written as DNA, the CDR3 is TGTGCCGTCTCACCGGGACTAGCGGGAGCAGATATGCAGTATTTT.

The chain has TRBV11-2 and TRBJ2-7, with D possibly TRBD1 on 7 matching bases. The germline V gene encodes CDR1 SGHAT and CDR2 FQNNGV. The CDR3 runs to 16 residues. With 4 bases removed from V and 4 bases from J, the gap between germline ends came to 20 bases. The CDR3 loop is CASSSTSTTGRYEQYF. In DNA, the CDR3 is TGTGCCAGCAGCTCAACCTCTACGACAGGGAGGTACGAGCAGTACTTC.

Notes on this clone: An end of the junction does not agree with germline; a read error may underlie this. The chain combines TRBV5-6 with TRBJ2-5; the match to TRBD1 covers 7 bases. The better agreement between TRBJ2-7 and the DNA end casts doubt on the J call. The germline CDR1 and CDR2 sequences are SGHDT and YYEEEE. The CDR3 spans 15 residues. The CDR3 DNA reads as TGTGCCAGCAGTTTGGGGCCCACAGGGGTTGGCGAGCAGTACTTC. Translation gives CASSLGPTGVGEQYF.

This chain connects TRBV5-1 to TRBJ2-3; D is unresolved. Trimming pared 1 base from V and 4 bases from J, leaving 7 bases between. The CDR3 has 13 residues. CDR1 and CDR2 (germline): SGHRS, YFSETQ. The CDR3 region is CASSLTPSDTQYF. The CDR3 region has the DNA TGCGCCAGCAGCTTGACCCCTTCAGATACGCAGTATTTT.

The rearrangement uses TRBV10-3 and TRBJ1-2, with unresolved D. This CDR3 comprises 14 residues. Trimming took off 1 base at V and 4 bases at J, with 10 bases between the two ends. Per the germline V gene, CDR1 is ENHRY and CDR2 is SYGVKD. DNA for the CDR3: TGTGCCATCAGTGAGTTGTCAGGATCCTATGGCTACACCTTC. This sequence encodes CAISELSGSYGYTF.

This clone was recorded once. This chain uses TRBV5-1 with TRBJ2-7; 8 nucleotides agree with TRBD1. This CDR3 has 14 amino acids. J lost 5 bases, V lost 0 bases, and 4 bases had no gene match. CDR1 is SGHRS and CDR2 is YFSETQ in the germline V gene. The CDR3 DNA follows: TGCGCCAGCAGCTTGGCGGGGACAGGAGACGAGCAGTACTTC. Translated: CASSLAGTGDEQYF.

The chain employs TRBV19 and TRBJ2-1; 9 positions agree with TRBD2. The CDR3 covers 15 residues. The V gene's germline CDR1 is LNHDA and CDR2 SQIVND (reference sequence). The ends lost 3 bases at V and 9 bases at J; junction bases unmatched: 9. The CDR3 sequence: CASSIGGGGAVEQFF. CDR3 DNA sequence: TGTGCCAGTAGTATCGGTGGCGGGGGGGCCGTTGAGCAGTTCTTC.

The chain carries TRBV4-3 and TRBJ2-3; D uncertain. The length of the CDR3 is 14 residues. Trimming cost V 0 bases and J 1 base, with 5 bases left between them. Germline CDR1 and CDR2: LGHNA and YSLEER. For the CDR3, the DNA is TGCGCCAGCAGCCAAGAGGCAGGCACAGATACGCAGTATTTT. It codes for CASSQEAGTDTQYF.

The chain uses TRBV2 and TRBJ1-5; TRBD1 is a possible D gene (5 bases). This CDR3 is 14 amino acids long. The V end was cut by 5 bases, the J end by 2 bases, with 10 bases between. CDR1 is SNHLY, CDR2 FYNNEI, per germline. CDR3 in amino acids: CASSQGRGNQPQHF. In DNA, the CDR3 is TGTGCCAGCAGTCAGGGACGGGGCAATCAGCCCCAGCATTTT. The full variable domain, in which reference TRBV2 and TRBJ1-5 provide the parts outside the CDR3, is EPEVTQTPSHQVTQMGQEVILRCVPISNHLYFYWYRQILGQKVEFLVSFYNNEISEKSEIFDDQFSVERPDGSNFTLKIRSTKLEDSAMYFCASSQGRGNQPQHFGDGTRLSIL.